What follows are 26 T cell receptor beta chains derived from one specimen sequenced in a study of T cells expressing NK-cell markers. Reanalyzing the 5' RACE reads, TCRdb keeps one entry per CDR3 protein, without DNA. The table lists some 300,000 distinct CDR3 sequences. Sequences were obtained from blood T cells: a sorted CD56 or NKG2C T cell subset, CD4+ or CD8+ T cells, or bulk PBMC T cells (not recorded which). These receptors were collected from a young man in good health.

The J gene is TRBJ2-1, the V gene TRBV9; TCRdb lists TRBD1, though no DNA is available to test this call. The germline V gene encodes CDR1 SGDLS and CDR2 YYNGEE. The CDR3 covers 14 residues. CDR3: CASSVAAGRELQFF.

The J gene is TRBJ2-1, the V gene TRBV20-1; TCRdb lists TRBD1, though no DNA is available to test this call. The CDR3 totals 16 residues. CDR1 and CDR2 from the germline V gene are DFQATT and SNEGSKA (reference sequence). CDR3 amino acids: CSARKEWTGSLNEQFF.

This chain joins TRBV5-4 and TRBJ1-3; TCRdb calls TRBD1, which cannot be checked without DNA. This CDR3 spans 16 amino acids. Germline CDR1 is SGHNT and CDR2 is YYREEE (reference sequence). The chain's CDR3 is CASSLDRGSSGNTIYF.

The chain has TRBV12-3 or TRBV12-4 and TRBJ2-7; absent DNA, TCRdb's TRBD1 call cannot be checked. CDR3 length: 14 residues. CDR3 protein: CARRLAGTFHEQYF.

This rearrangement joins TRBV1 to TRBJ2-7; TCRdb gives TRBD2 as the D gene, but with no DNA this cannot be confirmed. TRBV1 is listed as a pseudogene. The CDR3 has 15 amino acids. This CDR3 is CTSSPLLAGALPQYF.

CDR3 loop: CSVGLFGGSSDEQFF. This rearrangement joins TRBV29-1 to TRBJ2-1; TCRdb outputs TRBD2, but without DNA this stays unchecked. CDR3 length equals 15 residues. Germline V gene sequence: CDR1 SQVTM, CDR2 ANQGSEA.

Here the CDR3 reads CASSQDPGGGMANTGELFF. V and J are TRBV4-1 and TRBJ2-2; the D gene TCRdb calls, TRBD1, cannot be checked with no DNA. This CDR3 has 19 amino acids. Germline V lookup: CDR1 MGHRA, CDR2 YSYEKL.

The chain has TRBV6-1 and TRBJ1-5; the TCRdb D gene call, TRBD1, has no DNA to confirm it. The CDR3 totals 13 residues. Germline V gives CDR1 MNHNS, CDR2 SASEGT. The CDR3 loop reads CASRQGLDQPQHF.

The V call is TRBV4-1, the J call TRBJ1-2; TCRdb outputs TRBD1, but without DNA this stays unchecked. The CDR3 runs to 17 residues. The germline CDR1 and CDR2 sequences are MGHRA and YSYEKL. The CDR3 reads CASSQGTGHLFPYGYTF.

The gene calls are TRBV5-4 and TRBJ2-2. CDR3 size: 15 residues. Germline V CDR1 and CDR2: SGHNT, YYREEE (reference sequence). The CDR3 region is CASSFAIGNTGELFF.

The gene calls are TRBV7-2 and TRBJ2-1. The CDR3 is made up of 13 amino acids. In germline, CDR1 is SGHTA, CDR2 FQGNSA. CDR3 sequence reads: CASSPRDGLEQFF.

The chain is built from TRBV4-2 and TRBJ2-3; TCRdb indicates TRBD2, and absent DNA this call remains unverified. This CDR3 region has 12 residues. The germline V gene encodes CDR1 LGHNA and CDR2 YNFKEQ. CDR3 region: CASSQPSGAQYF.

This chain connects TRBV12-3 or TRBV12-4 to TRBJ2-3. CDR3 length equals 11 residues. CDR3 amino acids: CASRERDTQYF.

This chain uses TRBV29-1 with TRBJ2-7; TCRdb names TRBD1, which stays unverified in the absence of DNA. CDR1 is SQVTM and CDR2 is ANQGSEA in the germline V gene. The CDR3 sequence is 13 residues long. The CDR3 sequence is CSVQGRYSYEQYF.

CDR3 amino acids: CASSQYAGAGANVLTF. V and J are TRBV4-3 and TRBJ2-6; the D call of TRBD1 rests on TCRdb alone, since no DNA is present to check it. The CDR3 is 16 amino acids. CDR1 LGHNA and CDR2 YSLEER come from the germline V gene.

This chain uses TRBV24-1 with TRBJ2-4; the D call from TCRdb, TRBD1, cannot be confirmed without DNA. Germline V gene lookup returns CDR1 KGHDR and CDR2 SFDVKD. The CDR3 runs 15 residues. CDR3 protein: CATSDTQTVSDIQYF.

The rearrangement uses TRBV20-1 and TRBJ2-4. Per germline, CDR1 DFQATT and CDR2 SNEGSKA (reference sequence). The CDR3 is made up of 14 amino acids. The CDR3 sequence is CSARAADGKNIQYF.

V and J are TRBV7-8 and TRBJ2-7; TCRdb indicates TRBD2, and absent DNA this call remains unverified. Germline CDR1 and CDR2: SGHVS and FQNEAQ. The CDR3 is made up of 15 amino acids. The CDR3 region is CASSLRAGLNYEQYF.

The chain combines TRBV6-1 with TRBJ1-4; TCRdb designates TRBD1, a call that cannot be tested without DNA. Germline loops: CDR1 MNHNS, CDR2 SASEGT. The CDR3 loop spans 15 amino acids. The CDR3 sequence: CASSEDPGHNEKLFF.

The rearrangement joins TRBV11-1 to TRBJ1-5; TCRdb's D call, TRBD1, is unchecked because there is no DNA. From germline, CDR1 is SGHAT and CDR2 FQDESV (reference sequence). The CDR3 spans 19 residues. The CDR3 loop is CASSDLKPPGANSNQPQHF.

V is TRBV12-3 or TRBV12-4 and J is TRBJ2-1; the TCRdb D gene call, TRBD2, has no DNA to confirm it. This CDR3 contains 15 residues. The CDR3 spells CASRGLRGNYNEQFF.

This chain links TRBV7-2 with TRBJ2-6; without DNA, the TCRdb call of TRBD1 cannot be checked. The CDR3 totals 13 residues. Germline V CDR1 and CDR2: SGHTA, FQGNSA. CDR3 loop: CASSRDRANVLTF.

The V gene is TRBV28, the J gene TRBJ2-7; TCRdb calls TRBD1, which cannot be checked without DNA. This CDR3 region has 14 residues. Germline loops: CDR1 MDHEN, CDR2 SYDVKM. CDR3 protein: CASSFGQGWHEQYF.

The rearrangement links TRBV7-6 to TRBJ2-1; TCRdb gives TRBD1 as the D gene, but with no DNA this cannot be confirmed. Germline V gene sequence: CDR1 SGHVS, CDR2 FNYEAQ. CDR3 size: 15 residues. The CDR3 protein is CASLPRGSPLNEQFF.

The chain has TRBV14 and TRBJ1-2. The CDR3 runs to 15 residues. The V gene's germline CDR1 is SGHDN and CDR2 FVKESK. The CDR3: CASSQFRDLRDGYTF.

This sequence joins TRBV7-2 and TRBJ2-2; the D gene TCRdb calls, TRBD1, cannot be checked with no DNA. This CDR3 region has 16 residues. Germline V gene data show CDR1 as SGHTA and CDR2 as FQGNSA. This CDR3 reads CASSLAWGGGRGELFF. The full variable domain, in which reference TRBV7-2 and TRBJ2-2 provide the parts outside the CDR3, is GAGVSQSPSNKVTEKGKDVELRCDPISGHTALYWYRQSLGQGLEFLIYFQGNSAPDKSGLPSDRFSAERTGGSVSTLTIQRTQQEDSAVYLCASSLAWGGGRGELFFGEGSRLTVL.